These 3 T cell receptor beta chains were sequenced from one sample in a study of metastatic and nonmetastatic thyroid tumors. MiXCR re-clonotyped the PCR reads for TCRdb. The sample includes roughly 57,000 clones, 20% of them seen just once. No patient had received any treatment before thyroid surgery. The material sequenced was blood. The receptors originated from a female donor with papillary thyroid cancer or a benign thyroid nodule (not recorded which). Some clones in this sample may be carry-over from other donors' samples.

As to this clone: This may be a read error: a much more frequent sequence differs by one nucleotide. This chain uses TRBV19 with TRBJ1-4, with D perhaps TRBD1 (6 bases). The CDR3 contains 15 residues. CDR1 and CDR2 (germline): LNHDA, SQIVND (reference sequence). The CDR3 protein is CSSSTQGGPNEKLFF. The CDR3 coding sequence is TGTTCCAGTAGTACACAGGGTGGGCCTAATGAAAAACTGTTTTTT.

Ten or more counts support this clone. V and J are TRBV9 and TRBJ2-1; 12 bases agree with TRBD2. J lost 9 bases, V lost 2 bases, and 6 bases had no gene match. This CDR3 has 15 residues. Germline CDR1 reads SGDLS; CDR2 reads YYNGEE. The CDR3 is CASSVTSGRLGEQFF. DNA of the CDR3: TGTGCCAGCAGCGTTACTAGCGGGAGGTTAGGTGAGCAGTTCTTC.

This clone was observed at least ten times. This chain uses TRBV5-1 with TRBJ1-6, with a weak D call TRBD1 (5 bases). V dropped 0 bases and J dropped 6 bases, with 10 bases sitting between them. Looked up from germline, CDR1 is SGHRS and CDR2 is YFSETQ. The CDR3 covers 15 residues. CDR3: CASSLAEGINSPLHF. The CDR3 DNA sequence: TGCGCCAGCAGCTTGGCCGAGGGGATTAATTCACCCCTCCACTTT.